The rows below give T cell receptor beta chains drawn from one sample of a study of CD8 T cells in Susac syndrome. MiXCR, applied by TCRdb to the immunoSEQ multiplex PCR reads, yields one record per CDR3 protein. Here the sample spans 180,000 or so distinct CDR3 sequences, about 94% being singletons. Input material: CD4+ T cells from PBMCs. These receptors were obtained from a human donor in good health. The conserved cysteine and the conserved F or W are not part of the CDR3 here.

v_call: TRBV30; cdr3_aa: AWSRTDTQY
v_call: TRBV9; cdr3_aa: ASSLRWGQTDTQY
v_call: TRBV29-1; cdr3_aa: SVEDVATWAEAF
v_call: TRBV18; cdr3_aa: ASSPPESPDTQY
v_call: TRBV4-3; cdr3_aa: ASSQGTGDGYGYT
v_call: TRBV28; cdr3_aa: ASSLIVRGIHT
v_call: TRBV20-1; cdr3_aa: SAREGTPAGANVLT
v_call: TRBV9; cdr3_aa: ASSVEEGNEQF
v_call: TRBV5-1; cdr3_aa: ASSLVAGSETQY
v_call: TRBV27; cdr3_aa: ASSLFAGRDDYGYT
v_call: TRBV5-4; cdr3_aa: ASSLWGGSPLH
v_call: TRBV4-3; cdr3_aa: ASSPGPLQAYGYT
v_call: TRBV20-1; cdr3_aa: SAKHRVNPYEQY
v_call: TRBV12-3/TRBV12-4; cdr3_aa: ASSTNLGTAHYEQY
v_call: TRBV1; cdr3_aa: TSSQEETQY
v_call: TRBV20-1; cdr3_aa: SARGGADTQY
v_call: TRBV25-1; cdr3_aa: ASSGGGGWDSPLH
v_call: TRBV27; cdr3_aa: ASRRTGFYGYT
v_call: TRBV11-2; cdr3_aa: ASRYRAPEAQY
v_call: TRBV4-3; cdr3_aa: ASSQDLWGLTEF
v_call: TRBV4-2; cdr3_aa: ASSQAVERGGRNEQF
v_call: TRBV12-3/TRBV12-4; cdr3_aa: ASSLGMATGELF
v_call: TRBV6-1; cdr3_aa: ASSLGAIREQY
v_call: TRBV12-3/TRBV12-4; cdr3_aa: ASSSREVEQF
v_call: TRBV24-1; cdr3_aa: ATSDGQYLNTGELF
v_call: TRBV14; cdr3_aa: ASSRLDGLGYT
v_call: TRBV3-1; cdr3_aa: ASSQLGETQY
v_call: TRBV20-1; cdr3_aa: SARDLGSNNEQF
v_call: TRBV7-2; cdr3_aa: ASSLPIRGYGYT
v_call: TRBV29-1; cdr3_aa: SANREDADTQY
v_call: TRBV20-1; cdr3_aa: SARWIDWDSGNSPLH
v_call: TRBV5-1; cdr3_aa: ASSLVPDRSYEQY
v_call: TRBV7-2; cdr3_aa: ASSKTFQGNIQY
v_call: TRBV27; cdr3_aa: ASSGGRPNYGYT
v_call: TRBV28; cdr3_aa: ASSIGTGRGIETQY
v_call: TRBV30; cdr3_aa: AWRTLGLHYEAF
v_call: TRBV7-2; cdr3_aa: ASSITSGGPDTQY